This TCR beta chain came from a study of PD-L1 blockade in urothelial cancer. Study information: Most patients, about 85% of the roughly 30, were males with bladder-origin cancer. Notes on the study in general: Patients with below-median pretreatment blood clonality survived longer.

By sample fraction, this clone is large. What it binds is unknown. Per germline, CDR1 SQVTM and CDR2 ANQGSEA. V dropped 3 bases and J dropped 2 bases, with 18 bases sitting between them. The CDR3 totals 16 residues. The assay was immunoSEQ multiplex PCR, and TCRdb's table has in-frame clones only and misses some. The sample consists of some 120,000 clones, around 88% of them appearing once. Described time point: peripheral blood 6 weeks after treatment start. This receptor was obtained from a man between 60 and 75 years old with urothelial cancer. The chain joins TRBV29-1 to TRBJ2-3; TRBD2 might be the D (5 bases). Sequencing was performed on PBMCs, taken around atezolizumab (anti-PD-L1) treatment. CDR3 in DNA: TGCAGCGTTGATATCCAGGAGGACTTGATCACAGATACGCAGTATTTT. Translating gives CSVDIQEDLITDTQYF.